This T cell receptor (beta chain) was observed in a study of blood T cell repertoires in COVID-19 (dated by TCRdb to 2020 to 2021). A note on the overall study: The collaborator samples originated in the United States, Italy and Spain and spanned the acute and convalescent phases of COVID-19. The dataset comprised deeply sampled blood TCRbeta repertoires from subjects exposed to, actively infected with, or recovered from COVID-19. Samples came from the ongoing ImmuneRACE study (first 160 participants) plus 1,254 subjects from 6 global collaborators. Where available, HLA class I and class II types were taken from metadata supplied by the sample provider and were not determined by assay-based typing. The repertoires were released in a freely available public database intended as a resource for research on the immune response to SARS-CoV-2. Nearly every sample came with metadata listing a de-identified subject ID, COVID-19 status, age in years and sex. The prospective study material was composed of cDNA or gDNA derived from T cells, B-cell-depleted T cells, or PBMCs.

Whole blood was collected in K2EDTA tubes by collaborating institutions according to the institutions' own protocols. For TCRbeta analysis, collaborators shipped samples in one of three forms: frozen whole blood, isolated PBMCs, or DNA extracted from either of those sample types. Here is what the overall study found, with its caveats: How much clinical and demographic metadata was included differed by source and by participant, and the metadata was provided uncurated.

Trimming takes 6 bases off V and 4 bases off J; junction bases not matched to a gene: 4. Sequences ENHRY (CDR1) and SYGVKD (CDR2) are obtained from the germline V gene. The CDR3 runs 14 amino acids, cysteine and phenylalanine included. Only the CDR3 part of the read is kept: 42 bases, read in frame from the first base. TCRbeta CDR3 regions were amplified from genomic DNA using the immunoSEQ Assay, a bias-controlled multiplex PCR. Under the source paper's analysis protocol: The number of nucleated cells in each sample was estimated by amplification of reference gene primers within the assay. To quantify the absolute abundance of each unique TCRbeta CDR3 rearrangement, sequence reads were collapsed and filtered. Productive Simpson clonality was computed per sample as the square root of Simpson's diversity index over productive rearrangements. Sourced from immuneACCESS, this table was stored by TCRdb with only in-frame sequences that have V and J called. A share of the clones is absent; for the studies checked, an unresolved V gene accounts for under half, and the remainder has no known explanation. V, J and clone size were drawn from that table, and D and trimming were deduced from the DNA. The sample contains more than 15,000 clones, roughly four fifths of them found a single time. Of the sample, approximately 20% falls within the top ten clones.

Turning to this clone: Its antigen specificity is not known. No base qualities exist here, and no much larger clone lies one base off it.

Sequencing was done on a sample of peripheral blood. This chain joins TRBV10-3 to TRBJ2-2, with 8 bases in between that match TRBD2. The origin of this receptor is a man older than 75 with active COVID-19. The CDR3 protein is CAIRGTSRTGELFF. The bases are TGTGCCATCAGGGGGACTAGTCGCACCGGGGAGCTGTTTTTT.